These 18 T cell receptor beta chains were all obtained from the same sample, sequenced in a study of blood T cell repertoires in COVID-19. This table comes from immunoSEQ multiplex PCR, and its TCRdb copy is limited to in-frame clones, with some not included. Of 200,000 or so clones listed, roughly 80% are singletons. The sample was peripheral blood. Every receptor here comes from a woman in her sixties who had recovered from COVID-19.

J is TRBJ1-1 and V is TRBV18, with D possibly matching TRBD1 (6 bases). Germline-derived CDR1 and CDR2 are KGHSH and LQKENI. Trimming removed 2 bases from V and 4 bases from J, with 14 bases in between. The CDR3 runs 15 residues. DNA for the CDR3: TGTGCCAGCTCACCATCCATTGGCAGGGGCACTGAAGCTTTCTTT. Its protein product is CASSPSIGRGTEAFF. Full variable domain (outside the CDR3, taken from reference TRBV18 and TRBJ1-1): NAGVMQNPRHLVRRRGQEARLRCSPMKGHSHVYWYRQLPEEGLKFMVYLQKENIIDESGMPKERFSAEFPKEGPSILRIQQVVRGDSAAYFCASSPSIGRGTEAFFGQGTRLTVV.

The V call is TRBV7-6, the J call TRBJ2-3; 10 nucleotides align to TRBD2. With 5 bases clipped from V and 2 bases from J, the junction kept 10 bases outside the gene matches. The CDR3 loop spans 17 amino acids. The germline V gene has CDR1 SGHVS and CDR2 FNYEAQ. The CDR3 protein is CASSHFPSGGATDTQYF. CDR3 nucleotides: TGTGCCAGCAGCCACTTCCCCAGCGGGGGGGCCACAGATACGCAGTATTTT.

This clone appeared once. The rearrangement joins TRBV27 to TRBJ1-6; D call uncertain. Between the trimmed V and J ends, which lost 1 base and 7 bases, there was a span of 8 bases. This CDR3 region has 14 residues. Germline V gene sequence: CDR1 MNHEY, CDR2 SMNVEV (reference sequence). The CDR3 is CASSLFGINSPLHF. As DNA, the CDR3 is TGTGCCAGCAGTTTATTTGGCATCAATTCACCCCTCCACTTT.

This clone has only one observation. In nucleotides, the CDR3 is TGTGCCAGCAGCGTAGATATGAGGACCGGGGAGCTGTTTTTT. Encoded protein: CASSVDMRTGELFF. The rearrangement joins TRBV9 to TRBJ2-2; unclear D gene. In germline, CDR1 is SGDLS, CDR2 YYNGEE. V lost 0 bases, J lost 5 bases, and 8 bases lay in between. There are 14 residues in the CDR3.

V usage is TRBV30 and J usage is TRBJ1-2; 7 bases are shared with TRBD1. V lost 0 bases to trimming and J lost 7 bases; unmatched junction nucleotides: 8. Germline V gives CDR1 GTSNPN, CDR2 SVGIG (reference sequence). The CDR3 consists of 14 residues. The CDR3 bases are TGTGCCTGGAGTGTTTCAGGGGGGCTTTCTGGCTACACCTTC. Amino acids: CAWSVSGGLSGYTF.

This chain joins TRBV4-1 and TRBJ1-5, with D possibly being TRBD1 (5 bases). The germline gives CDR1 MGHRA, CDR2 YSYEKL. The germline V and J ends were trimmed by 0 bases and 4 bases, with 16 bases remaining between them. CDR3 length: 17 amino acids. CDR3 in amino acids: CASSQDMVQGLNQPQHF. The CDR3 DNA is TGCGCCAGCAGCCAAGATATGGTCCAGGGCCTTAATCAGCCCCAGCATTTT.

This clone appeared once. J is TRBJ1-4 and V is TRBV7-3, with 8 bases lining up with TRBD1. V lost 5 bases to trimming and J lost 7 bases; unmatched junction nucleotides: 12. This CDR3 is built from 16 residues. The germline V gene encodes CDR1 SGHTA and CDR2 FQGTGA. This CDR3 reads CASSQVQGAPIEKLFF. The DNA of the CDR3 is TGTGCCAGCAGCCAAGTCCAGGGGGCGCCCATTGAAAAACTGTTTTTT.

The chain carries TRBV3-1 (or the pseudogene TRBV3-2) and TRBJ2-3, with D possibly being TRBD2 (5 bases). The CDR3 spans 14 residues. Germline V gives CDR1 LGHDT, CDR2 YNNKEL (reference sequence). The V end was cut by 0 bases, the J end by 4 bases, with 8 bases between. The CDR3 sequence: CASSQEPGADTQYF. The CDR3 DNA reads as TGTGCCAGCAGCCAAGAACCCGGGGCAGATACGCAGTATTTT.

This rearrangement joins TRBV19 to TRBJ2-1; 9 bases line up with TRBD2. This CDR3 has 16 residues. V trimming: 8 bases; J trimming: 0 bases; junction bases outside the gene matches: 8. The germline gives CDR1 LNHDA, CDR2 SQIVND (reference sequence). CDR3 amino acids: CASLRSAGGSYNEQFF. Written as DNA, the CDR3 is TGTGCCAGTCTTCGATCAGCGGGAGGCTCCTACAATGAGCAGTTCTTC.

The gene calls are TRBV16 and TRBJ1-2; TRBD1 might be the D (6 bases). Trimming took off 4 bases at V and 4 bases at J, with 16 bases between the two ends. This CDR3 is built from 15 residues. Looked up from germline, CDR1 is KGHSY and CDR2 is FQNENV. CDR3 loop: CASSPSRGPSYGYTF. In DNA form, the CDR3 reads TGTGCCAGCAGCCCCTCCAGGGGCCCCAGCTATGGCTACACCTTC.

The genes are TRBV5-1 and TRBJ2-3; 7 bases agree with TRBD2. After removal of 7 bases from V and 6 bases from J, the junction contained 14 bases not matched to a gene. CDR1 SGHRS and CDR2 YFSETQ come from the germline V gene. This CDR3 comprises 15 residues. The CDR3: CASRRSDGGSDTQYF. In DNA form, the CDR3 reads TGCGCCAGCCGCCGGAGTGACGGGGGGAGTGATACGCAGTATTTT.

The chain carries TRBV7-8 and TRBJ2-2, with D perhaps matching TRBD2 (5 bases). This CDR3 comprises 16 residues. V lost 2 bases and J lost 0, with 10 bases in between. CDR1 is SGHVS, CDR2 FQNEAQ, per germline. CDR3 protein: CASSLWTPANTGELFF. DNA of the CDR3: TGTGCCAGCAGCTTATGGACTCCAGCGAACACCGGGGAGCTGTTTTTT.

V gene TRBV11-2 combines with J gene TRBJ1-2; no firm D call. CDR1 is SGHAT, CDR2 FQNNGV, per germline. Trimming shortened V by 5 bases and J by 2 bases, and 18 bases separated the two germline ends. The CDR3 is 16 amino acids. The CDR3 is CASSAITGRANYGYTF. CDR3 nucleotide sequence: TGTGCCAGCAGCGCTATTACGGGGAGGGCGAACTATGGCTACACCTTC.

This rearrangement joins TRBV7-6 to TRBJ1-5; 10 bases are a match to TRBD1. The CDR3 is 15 residues long. Germline trimming cut 5 bases from V and 6 bases from J; bases unmatched to any gene: 7. Germline V lookup: CDR1 SGHVS, CDR2 FNYEAQ. CDR3 residues: CASSVGQGIGQPQHF. DNA for the CDR3: TGTGCCAGCAGCGTGGGACAGGGGATAGGTCAGCCCCAGCATTTT.

The chain has TRBV11-1 and TRBJ1-1; D gene ambiguous. V dropped 1 base and J dropped 1 base, with 7 bases sitting between them. Germline CDR1 SGHAT, CDR2 FQDESV (reference sequence). The CDR3 runs to 14 residues. The CDR3 here is CASSLVAGNTEAFF. The CDR3, as DNA: TGTGCCAGCAGCTTAGTGGCGGGGAACACTGAAGCTTTCTTT. Variable domain in full (rest from reference TRBV11-1 and TRBJ1-1): EAEVAQSPRYKITEKSQAVAFWCDPISGHATLYWYRQILGQGPELLVQFQDESVVDDSQLPKDRFSAERLKGVDSTLKIQPAELGDSAMYLCASSLVAGNTEAFFGQGTRLTVV.

V is TRBV6-5 and J is TRBJ2-7; unclear D gene. V was clipped by 1 base and J by 4 bases, with 5 bases between them. CDR3 length: 12 amino acids. The germline V gene has CDR1 MNHEY and CDR2 SVGAGI. The CDR3 bases are TGTGCCAGCAGTTACTTTCAATACGAGCAGTACTTC. This gives the protein CASSYFQYEQYF.

This clone has only a few counts. The chain joins TRBV6-6 to TRBJ2-7, with D tentatively TRBD1 (6 bases). The germline V and J ends were trimmed by 0 bases and 0 bases, with 6 bases remaining between them. The germline V gene has CDR1 MNHNY and CDR2 SVGAGI (reference sequence). The CDR3 runs 14 residues. The CDR3 is CASSYSDSSYEQYF. CDR3 nucleotides: TGTGCCAGCAGTTACTCGGACAGCTCCTACGAGCAGTACTTC.

The chain combines TRBV5-1 with TRBJ2-5, with TRBD1 identical over 10 bases. Germline V CDR1 and CDR2: SGHRS, YFSETQ. This CDR3 is built from 16 residues. Unmatched junction bases numbered 10, after V lost 4 bases and J lost 4 bases. The CDR3 loop reads CASSLTGTGDRETQYF. Here the CDR3 DNA reads TGCGCCAGCAGCCTCACCGGGACAGGGGATCGAGAGACCCAGTACTTC. The full variable domain, in which reference TRBV5-1 and TRBJ2-5 provide the parts outside the CDR3, is KAGVTQTPRYLIKTRGQQVTLSCSPISGHRSVSWYQQTPGQGLQFLFEYFSETQRNKGNFPGRFSGRQFSNSRSEMNVSTLELGDSALYLCASSLTGTGDRETQYFGPGTRLLVL.